The 20 T cell receptor beta chains presented below share a single source sample, sequenced in a study of vaccination and CD4 T cells after COVID-19. Sequenced with the Oncomine TCR Beta short-read assay was DNA taken from cultured CD4+ T cells. A single record per CDR3 protein comes from TCRdb applying MiXCR to the PCR reads. The sample yields approximately 13,000 distinct CDR3 sequences, around three fifths seen once. The antigens of these receptors remain unknown. The sample's treatment: roughly ten-day PBMC culture with coronavirus spike peptide pools or control peptides (ViraFEST assay). The specimen sequenced was CD4+ T cells from blood, cultured in vitro. These receptors were taken from a human donor who had recovered from COVID-19.

This chain uses TRBV18 with TRBJ2-7; D could derive from TRBD1 or TRBD2 (5 bases each). This CDR3 spans 14 amino acids. Germline CDR1 is KGHSH and CDR2 is LQKENI. V was shortened by 3 bases and J by 1 base, with 10 bases between the two germline ends. The CDR3 DNA sequence: TGTGCCAGCTCACCCCAGGGCGGGTCCTACGAGCAGTACTTC. Its translation: CASSPQGGSYEQYF.

The chain joins TRBV7-2 to TRBJ1-1; D is perhaps TRBD1 (6 bases). Germline assignment: CDR1 SGHTA and CDR2 FQGNSA. With 4 bases removed from V and 2 bases from J, the gap between germline ends came to 11 bases. The CDR3 extends over 14 amino acids. In DNA form, the CDR3 reads TGTGCCAGCAGCTACCGAGGGGGAAACACTGAAGCTTTCTTT. It encodes CASSYRGGNTEAFF.

The genes are TRBV4-1 and TRBJ2-1, with 14 bases matching TRBD2. Germline CDR1 is MGHRA and CDR2 is YSYEKL. The V gene end was trimmed by 1 base and the J gene end by 8 bases; junction bases not matched to a gene: 7. This CDR3 has 17 residues. The CDR3 nucleotides are TGCGCCAGCAGCCAAGGACTAGCGGGAGGGCCTTGGGATGAGCAGTTCTTC. Translating it yields CASSQGLAGGPWDEQFF.

The chain joins TRBV7-2 to TRBJ1-5; D gene ambiguous. In germline, CDR1 is SGHTA, CDR2 FQGNSA. The length of the CDR3 is 14 residues. V lost 3 bases and J lost 0, with 6 bases in between. As DNA, the CDR3 is TGTGCCAGCAGCTTTTTATCTAGCAATCAGCCCCAGCATTTT. Its translation is CASSFLSSNQPQHF.

The V call is TRBV12-3 or TRBV12-4, the J call TRBJ1-2; D is unresolved. This CDR3 has 13 amino acids. V was clipped by 5 bases and J by 4 bases, with 11 bases between them. The DNA for the CDR3 is TGTGCCAGCAGTCCCGTAACCATCTATGGCTACACCTTC. It yields the protein CASSPVTIYGYTF.

The chain carries TRBV7-8 and TRBJ2-7, with D tentatively TRBD2 (5 bases). Germline lookup yields CDR1 SGHVS and CDR2 FQNEAQ. The CDR3 covers 15 residues. Trimming removed 5 bases from V and 0 bases from J, with 14 bases in between. The CDR3 DNA is TGTGCCAGCAGCAGCTCAACGGGGTACTCCTACGAGCAGTACTTC. It encodes CASSSSTGYSYEQYF.

This clonotype was observed a handful of times. This chain joins TRBV6-1 and TRBJ2-7; TRBD1 might be the D (6 bases). The V and J ends lost 4 bases and 2 bases respectively, with 15 bases between them. Germline CDR1 reads MNHNS; CDR2 reads SASEGT. The CDR3 spans 15 residues. The CDR3 DNA sequence: TGTGCCAGCAGTGCCACTCCAGGACAGACCTACGAGCAGTACTTC. The encoded protein is CASSATPGQTYEQYF.

This chain uses TRBV15 with TRBJ2-7; possible D gene TRBD2, 6 bases. CDR1 and CDR2 (germline): LNHNV, YYDKDF (reference sequence). The length of the CDR3 is 17 residues. V shed 0 bases and J shed 0 bases, with 15 bases lying between them. CDR3 nucleotide sequence: TGTGCCACCAGCAGAGAGGTAGCTAGCGCCGACTCCTACGAGCAGTACTTC. Translating gives CATSREVASADSYEQYF.

V usage is TRBV7-8 and J usage is TRBJ2-5; TRBD2 is a possible D gene (5 bases). Trimming shortened V by 7 bases and J by 3 bases, and 18 bases separated the two germline ends. Germline V gene data show CDR1 as SGHVS and CDR2 as FQNEAQ. This CDR3 comprises 15 residues. The CDR3 reads CASNPGYGVEETQYF. DNA for the CDR3: TGTGCCAGCAACCCAGGATACGGGGTCGAAGAGACCCAGTACTTC.

J is TRBJ1-2 and V is TRBV19, with D hard to call. CDR3 size: 15 residues. Germline loops: CDR1 LNHDA, CDR2 SQIVND (reference sequence). V was cut by 3 bases and J by 6 bases, with 17 bases left in between. The CDR3 region has the DNA TGTGCCAGTAGTATCAGTTTGGGCACGAAGGATGGCTACACCTTC. As protein: CASSISLGTKDGYTF.

In DNA form, the CDR3 reads TGTGCCAGCAGCTTACAGGGGACTACGAACACCGGGGAGCTGTTTTTT. Protein sequence: CASSLQGTTNTGELFF. This chain joins TRBV7-2 and TRBJ2-2, with D possibly being TRBD2 (7 bases). This CDR3 spans 16 amino acids. The V gene lost 2 bases and the J gene lost 0 bases, with 10 bases spanning the gap. Germline CDR1 is SGHTA and CDR2 is FQGNSA.

This sequence joins TRBV6-1 and TRBJ2-7; possibly TRBD1 or TRBD2 for D (5 bases each). Germline V gives CDR1 MNHNS, CDR2 SASEGT. CDR3 length: 22 residues. Trimming removed 8 bases from V and 2 bases from J, with 40 bases in between. The CDR3: CASAPSGPRLRKILLYTYEQYF. CDR3 DNA: TGTGCCAGCGCACCGTCGGGGCCCCGATTGCGGAAAATACTCCTGTATACCTACGAGCAGTACTTC.

This clonotype came up a few times. V and J are TRBV6-1 and TRBJ1-5; 7 bases map to TRBD1. The CDR3 loop spans 13 amino acids. The trim removed 6 bases at V and 10 bases at J, leaving 9 bases unmatched. Per the germline V gene, CDR1 is MNHNS and CDR2 is SASEGT. This CDR3 is CASRRTGEGPQHF. The CDR3 DNA reads as TGTGCCAGCAGGCGAACAGGGGAGGGTCCCCAGCATTTT.

This clonotype was detected once. The J gene is TRBJ1-2, the V gene TRBV6-2 or TRBV6-3; 8 bases are a match to TRBD1. The germline CDR1 and CDR2 sequences are MNHEY and SVGEGT. There are 15 residues in the CDR3. The junction had 2 bases not matched to a gene; V was cut back by 0 bases and J by 2 bases. CDR3 DNA: TGTGCCAGCAGTTACTCGGGACAGGTCAACTATGGCTACACCTTC. This encodes CASSYSGQVNYGYTF.

This clonotype came up a few times. The gene calls are TRBV19 and TRBJ2-5; 11 bases map to TRBD2. The germline V gene encodes CDR1 LNHDA and CDR2 SQIVND (reference sequence). V trimming: 6 bases; J trimming: 7 bases; junction bases outside the gene matches: 7. The CDR3 consists of 14 residues. The CDR3 DNA is TGTGCCAGTAGACCCGGGACTAGCGGTATGACCCAGTACTTC. Protein product: CASRPGTSGMTQYF.

The rearrangement uses TRBV7-2 and TRBJ2-2; D perhaps matches TRBD1 (5 bases). Per the germline V gene, CDR1 is SGHTA and CDR2 is FQGNSA. Trimming cost V 2 bases and J 7 bases, with 14 bases left between them. The CDR3 totals 15 residues. CDR3 in amino acids: CASSLFQGLVGELFF. DNA of the CDR3: TGTGCCAGCAGCTTATTCCAGGGCTTGGTCGGGGAGCTGTTTTTT. The whole variable domain, filled in from reference TRBV7-2 and TRBJ2-2, reads GAGVSQSPSNKVTEKGKDVELRCDPISGHTALYWYRQSLGQGLEFLIYFQGNSAPDKSGLPSDRFSAERTGGSVSTLTIQRTQQEDSAVYLCASSLFQGLVGELFFGEGSRLTVL.

The chain uses TRBV7-8 and TRBJ1-5, with D perhaps matching TRBD1 (6 bases). Germline loops: CDR1 SGHVS, CDR2 FQNEAQ. Trimming stripped 2 bases from V and 2 bases from J, with 19 bases between. The CDR3 spans 18 residues. CDR3 in amino acids: CASSLYRDKDWGNQPQHF. The CDR3 nucleotides are TGTGCCAGCAGCTTATACCGGGACAAGGACTGGGGCAATCAGCCCCAGCATTTT.

The genes are TRBV2 and TRBJ1-1; D is unresolved. CDR3 length: 13 amino acids. The germline CDR1 and CDR2 sequences are SNHLY and FYNNEI. V was shortened by 8 bases and J by 0 bases, with 10 bases between the two germline ends. The CDR3 here is CASGTSLNTEAFF. In DNA form, the CDR3 reads TGTGCCAGCGGCACATCACTGAACACTGAAGCTTTCTTT.

The gene calls are TRBV19 and TRBJ2-2, with D possibly matching TRBD1 (6 bases). CDR1 and CDR2 (germline): LNHDA, SQIVND (reference sequence). V lost 5 bases and J 0 bases, leaving 13 bases between the germline ends. The CDR3 is 16 residues long. In nucleotides, the CDR3 is TGTGCCAGTAGTTCAGGGGTACTAGCGAACACCGGGGAGCTGTTTTTT. It yields the protein CASSSGVLANTGELFF.

V is TRBV21-1 and J is TRBJ2-5. TRBV21-1 is annotated as a pseudogene. This CDR3 comprises 14 residues. The CDR3 is CASSKLEYQETQYF. As DNA, the CDR3 is TGTGCCAGCAGCAAACTTGAGTACCAAGAGACCCAGTACTTC.